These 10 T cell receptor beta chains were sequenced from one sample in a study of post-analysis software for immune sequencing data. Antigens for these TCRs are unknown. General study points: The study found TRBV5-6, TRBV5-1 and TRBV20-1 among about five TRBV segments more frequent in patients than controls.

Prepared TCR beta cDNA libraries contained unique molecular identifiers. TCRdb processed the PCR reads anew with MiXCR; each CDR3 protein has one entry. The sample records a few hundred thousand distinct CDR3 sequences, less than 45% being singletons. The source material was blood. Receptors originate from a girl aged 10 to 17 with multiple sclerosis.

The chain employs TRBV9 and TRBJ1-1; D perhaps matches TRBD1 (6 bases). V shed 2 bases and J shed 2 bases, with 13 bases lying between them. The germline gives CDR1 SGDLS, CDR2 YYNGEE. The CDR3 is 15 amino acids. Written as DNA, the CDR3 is TGTGCCAGCAGCGTGGGGGGCTCGGGCAACACTGAAGCTTTCTTT. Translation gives CASSVGGSGNTEAFF.

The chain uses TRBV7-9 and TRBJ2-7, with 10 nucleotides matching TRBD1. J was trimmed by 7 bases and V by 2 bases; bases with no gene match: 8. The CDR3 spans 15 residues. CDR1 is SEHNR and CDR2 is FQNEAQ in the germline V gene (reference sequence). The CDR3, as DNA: TGTGCCAGCAGCTTACTGACAGGGGGCGTTCGGGAGCAGTACTTC. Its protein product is CASSLLTGGVREQYF.

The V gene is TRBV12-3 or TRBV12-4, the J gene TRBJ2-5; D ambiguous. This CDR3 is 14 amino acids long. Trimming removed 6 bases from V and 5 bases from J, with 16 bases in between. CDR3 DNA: TGTGCCAGCAGCCCTGGCGCCGACGCGGAGACCCAGTACTTC. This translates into CASSPGADAETQYF.

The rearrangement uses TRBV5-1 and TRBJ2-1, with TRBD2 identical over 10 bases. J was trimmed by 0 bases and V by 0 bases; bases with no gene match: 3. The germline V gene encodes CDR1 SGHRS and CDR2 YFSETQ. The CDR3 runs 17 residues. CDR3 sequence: CASSLEPSGSSYNEQFF. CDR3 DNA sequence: TGCGCCAGCAGCTTGGAGCCTAGCGGGAGCTCCTACAATGAGCAGTTCTTC. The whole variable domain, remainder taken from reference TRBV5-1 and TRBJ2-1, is KAGVTQTPRYLIKTRGQQVTLSCSPISGHRSVSWYQQTPGQGLQFLFEYFSETQRNKGNFPGRFSGRQFSNSRSEMNVSTLELGDSALYLCASSLEPSGSSYNEQFFGPGTRLTVL.

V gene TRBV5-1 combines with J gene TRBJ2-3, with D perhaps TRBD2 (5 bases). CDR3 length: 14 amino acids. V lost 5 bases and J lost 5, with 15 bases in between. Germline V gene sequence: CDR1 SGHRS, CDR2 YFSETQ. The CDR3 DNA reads TGCGCCAGCAGGGGAGTTTTTTCCGAAGATACGCAGTATTTT. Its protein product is CASRGVFSEDTQYF.

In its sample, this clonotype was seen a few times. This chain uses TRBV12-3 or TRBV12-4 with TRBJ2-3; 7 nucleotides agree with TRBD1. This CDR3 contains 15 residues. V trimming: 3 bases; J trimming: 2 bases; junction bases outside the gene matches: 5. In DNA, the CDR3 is TGTGCCAGCAGTTTTAGGGGACAGTACACAGATACGCAGTATTTT. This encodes CASSFRGQYTDTQYF.

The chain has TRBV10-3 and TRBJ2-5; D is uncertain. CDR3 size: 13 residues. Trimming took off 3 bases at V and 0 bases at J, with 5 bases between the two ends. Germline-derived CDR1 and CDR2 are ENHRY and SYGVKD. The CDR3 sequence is CAISESHQETQYF. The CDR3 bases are TGTGCCATCAGTGAAAGCCACCAAGAGACCCAGTACTTC.

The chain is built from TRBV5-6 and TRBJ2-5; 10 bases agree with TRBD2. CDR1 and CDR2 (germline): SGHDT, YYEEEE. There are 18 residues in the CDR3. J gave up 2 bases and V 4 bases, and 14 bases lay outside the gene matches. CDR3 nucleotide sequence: TGTGCCAGCAGCCACCATTTAATGTCTAGCGGGAGACAAGAGACCCAGTACTTC. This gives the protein CASSHHLMSSGRQETQYF.

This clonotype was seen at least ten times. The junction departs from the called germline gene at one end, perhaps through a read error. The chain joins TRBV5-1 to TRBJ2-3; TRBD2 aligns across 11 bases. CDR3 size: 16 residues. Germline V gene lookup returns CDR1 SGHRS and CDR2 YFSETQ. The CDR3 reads CASSPRTSGSTDTQYF. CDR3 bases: TGTGCCAGCAGCCCTCGGACTAGCGGGAGCACAGATACGCAGTATTTT.

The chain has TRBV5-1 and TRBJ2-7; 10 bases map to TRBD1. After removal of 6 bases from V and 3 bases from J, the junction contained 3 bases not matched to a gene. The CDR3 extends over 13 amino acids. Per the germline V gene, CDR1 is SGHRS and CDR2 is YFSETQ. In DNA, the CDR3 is TGCGCCAGCACAGGGACAGGGGACTACGAGCAGTACTTC. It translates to CASTGTGDYEQYF. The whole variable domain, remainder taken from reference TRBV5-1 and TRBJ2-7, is KAGVTQTPRYLIKTRGQQVTLSCSPISGHRSVSWYQQTPGQGLQFLFEYFSETQRNKGNFPGRFSGRQFSNSRSEMNVSTLELGDSALYLCASTGTGDYEQYFGPGTRLTVT.